This TCR beta chain is from a study of OX40 agonist ivuxolimab in advanced cancers. Study context: Among those treated, three patients had partial responses, one with hepatocellular carcinoma and two with cutaneous melanoma. Study findings and constraints: By week 6 at 0.1 to 3.0 mg/kg, blood CD4+ and CD8+ T cells had expanded clonally. CD8+ T cells showed, on average, more clonal expansion than CD4+ cells.

Points on this clone: What it recognizes is unknown.

V lost 0 bases to trimming and J lost 2 bases, with 8 bases between them. CDR1 and CDR2 (germline): SGHNT, YYREEE (reference sequence). CDR3 length: 14 residues. Autoimmune disease history or systemic immunosuppression led to patient exclusion. Here immunoSEQ multiplex PCR was the method, and the copy in TCRdb shows in-frame clones only, minus some. The sample shows about 84,000 clones, approximately 89% of them seen only once. The chain has TRBV5-4 and TRBJ1-2, with D perhaps matching TRBD1 (5 bases). The sequencing used CD4+ or CD8+ T cells sorted from blood, collected in a trial of the OX40 agonist ivuxolimab. The receptor's source is an adult with an advanced solid tumor such as melanoma, head and neck, liver or kidney cancer. The CDR3 DNA reads as TGTGCCAGCAGCTTGGTTCGGGGCAACTATGGCTACACCTTC. This sequence encodes CASSLVRGNYGYTF. Using reference TRBV5-4 and TRBJ1-2 for the parts outside the CDR3, the full variable domain is ETGVTQSPTHLIKTRGQQVTLRCSSQSGHNTVSWYQQALGQGPQFIFQYYREEENGRGNFPPRFSGLQFPNYSSELNVNALELDDSALYLCASSLVRGNYGYTFGSGTRLTVV.